A selection of T cell receptor beta chains follows, all from one sample in a study of response to subunit inactivated influenza vaccine. TCRdb processed the RT-PCR reads anew with MiXCR; each CDR3 protein has one entry. The top ten clones hold less than 7% of a sample with hundreds of thousands of distinct CDR3 sequences, about 14% of them seen once. The sequences come from PBMCs from blood, collected roughly 2 weeks before vaccination. Source of these receptors: a man aged 45-65 years who received an inactivated influenza vaccine. Each CDR3 is given with its conserved first and last residue. Fields, in order: V gene, J gene, clone size, CDR3 protein. The size entry is marked missing in some rows and otherwise reads once, few, many or a size class.

V: TRBV19; J: TRBJ2-1; size: .; CDR3: CASSKGLAGIWYNEQFF
V: TRBV5-1; J: TRBJ2-1; size: few; CDR3: CASSLGIPGLSHSYNEQFF
V: TRBV29-1; J: TRBJ2-1; size: many; CDR3: CSVSTGNYNEQFF
V: TRBV20-1; J: TRBJ2-7; size: few; CDR3: CSAQRLARDEQYF
V: TRBV7-2; J: TRBJ2-1; size: few; CDR3: CASSWLGYNEQFF
V: TRBV6-1; J: TRBJ1-2; size: many; CDR3: CASRVQGAGDYGYTF
V: TRBV5-1; J: TRBJ1-1; size: .; CDR3: CASSRGGTGDTEAFF
V: TRBV12-3/TRBV12-4; J: TRBJ2-5; size: many; CDR3: CASSPPGLADQETQYF
V: TRBV27; J: TRBJ2-2; size: few; CDR3: CASRWGVNTGELFF
V: TRBV12-3/TRBV12-4; J: TRBJ1-2; size: .; CDR3: CASSSSPGGYGYTF
V: TRBV7-6; J: TRBJ1-6; size: few; CDR3: CASSQRTDSYNSPLHF
V: TRBV20-1; J: TRBJ2-7; size: few; CDR3: CSAFGGTGEQYF
V: TRBV2; J: TRBJ2-3; size: many; CDR3: CASSVVPGTDTQYF
V: TRBV7-9; J: TRBJ2-5; size: few; CDR3: CASSLNQGTQYF
V: TRBV7-3; J: TRBJ2-5; size: .; CDR3: CASSLRGGSFETQYF
V: TRBV28; J: TRBJ1-4; size: .; CDR3: CASSLPTVETGAAGSGGKLFF
V: TRBV12-3/TRBV12-4; J: TRBJ2-5; size: .; CDR3: CASSDQDRAEETQYF
V: TRBV19; J: TRBJ2-5; size: .; CDR3: CASSHGGRAQETQYF
V: TRBV20-1; J: TRBJ2-2; size: .; CDR3: CSARDKGVRGNTGELFF
V: TRBV2; J: TRBJ2-3; size: few; CDR3: CASSEDMLATDTQYF
V: TRBV6-5; J: TRBJ2-7; size: many; CDR3: CASSYLLSTDYEQYF
V: TRBV4-1; J: TRBJ2-2; size: few; CDR3: CASSYLTGALNTGELFF
V: TRBV4-3; J: TRBJ1-2; size: many; CDR3: CASSQARDTSYGYTF
V: TRBV5-1; J: TRBJ2-6; size: many; CDR3: CASSSRGSGANVLTF
V: TRBV10-3; J: TRBJ2-7; size: many; CDR3: CAISQLGDEQYF
V: TRBV18; J: TRBJ2-3; size: .; CDR3: CASSRERSAQYF
V: TRBV20-1; J: TRBJ2-2; size: .; CDR3: CSAPGGGGTGELFF
V: TRBV7-8; J: TRBJ2-7; size: few; CDR3: CASRYRLAGGPHEQYF
V: TRBV7-9; J: TRBJ2-5; size: few; CDR3: CASSPPQGRLETQYF
V: TRBV20-1; J: TRBJ2-7; size: many; CDR3: CSAHPSGRASVYEQYF
V: TRBV5-1; J: TRBJ2-2; size: few; CDR3: CASSLLQGGTGELFF
V: TRBV30; J: TRBJ2-7; size: few; CDR3: CAWSLDRVYEQYF
V: TRBV7-9; J: TRBJ2-5; size: .; CDR3: CASSIGDQGETQYF
V: TRBV29-1; J: TRBJ1-5; size: few; CDR3: CSVALSENQPQHF
V: TRBV5-1; J: TRBJ1-4; size: few; CDR3: CASSRGSSATNEKLFF
V: TRBV11-2; J: TRBJ2-1; size: .; CDR3: CASSSERGLGNEQFF
V: TRBV2; J: TRBJ1-5; size: few; CDR3: CASAGGDQPQHF
V: TRBV20-1; J: TRBJ2-7; size: .; CDR3: CSAGLGFGEQYF
V: TRBV15; J: TRBJ1-2; size: many; CDR3: CATSKAPWDGYTF
V: TRBV28; J: TRBJ2-1; size: .; CDR3: CASSERGGAFSYNEQFF
V: TRBV20-1; J: TRBJ2-5; size: few; CDR3: CSARGGFQETQYF
V: TRBV11-2; J: TRBJ2-3; size: few; CDR3: CASSPQDPKRGLAGADTQYF
V: TRBV7-2; J: TRBJ2-1; size: many; CDR3: CASSDSGGAYNEQFF
V: TRBV6-2/TRBV6-3; J: TRBJ2-7; size: few; CDR3: CASSYAISYEQYF
V: TRBV15; J: TRBJ2-1; size: .; CDR3: CATSRDLADEQFF
V: TRBV7-8; J: TRBJ2-1; size: few; CDR3: CASSKGLAGAFNEQFF
V: TRBV4-3; J: TRBJ2-7; size: few; CDR3: CASSQELAAPSYEQYF
V: TRBV5-6; J: TRBJ2-3; size: few; CDR3: CASSEMRGRGTDTQYF
V: TRBV5-5; J: TRBJ2-2; size: few; CDR3: CASFRQPGELFF
V: TRBV3-1; J: TRBJ2-2; size: many; CDR3: CASSQAGELFF
V: TRBV10-3; J: TRBJ2-5; size: few; CDR3: CAISGTGEFGETQYF
V: TRBV4-2; J: TRBJ1-4; size: .; CDR3: CASSPGDGYEKLFF
V: TRBV10-3; J: TRBJ2-3; size: .; CDR3: CAISGSSQTPYTQYF
V: TRBV28; J: TRBJ2-7; size: many; CDR3: CASADGYEQYF
V: TRBV12-3/TRBV12-4; J: TRBJ2-3; size: .; CDR3: CASSLGGTGDTQYF